This T cell receptor beta chain was found in a study of blood T cell repertoires in COVID-19. Study at large: The cDNA or gDNA used as material had been derived from T cells, B-cell-depleted T cells, or PBMCs.

Germline CDR1 and CDR2: MGHDK and SYGVNS. The junction had 12 bases not matched to a gene; V was cut back by 5 bases and J by 2 bases. The CDR3 contains 17 residues. Authors' processing steps: Amplification of reference gene primers was used by the study to estimate nucleated cell counts. Profiled with immunoSEQ multiplex PCR; TCRdb holds only in-frame clones, not every one. V and J calls and clone size come straight from that table; D and trimming were deduced from the DNA. The table has hundreds of thousands of clones, 75% to 90% seen once. The sample was peripheral blood. This TCR derives from a woman aged 25 to 39 who had recovered from COVID-19. The chain is built from TRBV25-1 and TRBJ2-3; 8 bases agree with TRBD2. The CDR3 bases are TGTGCCAGCAGTCCCCGCCCAACAGCGGGAGTCACAGATACGCAGTATTTT. Its translation is CASSPRPTAGVTDTQYF.